A single sample gave rise to the 2 T cell receptor beta chains below, sequenced in a study of tumor and adjacent non-tumor tissue in lung cancer. TCRbeta libraries were built with three rounds of nested PCR, modified from ARM-PCR. In TCRdb, the multiplex PCR reads were re-called with MiXCR into one record per CDR3 protein. The repertoire holds approximately 70,000 distinct CDR3 sequences, with about 80% as singletons. The template was RNA from unsorted bulk tissue. The sequenced material came from lung tumor tissue. Receptors were obtained from a man in his sixties with non-small cell lung cancer.

Concerning this clonotype itself: The junction does not match germline at one end; this may be a read error. The chain joins TRBV20-1 to TRBJ1-5; tentative D call: TRBD1 (5 bases). The germline V gene has CDR1 DFQATT and CDR2 SNEGSKA (reference sequence). This CDR3 has 15 residues. The CDR3 loop reads CSAILTEGLIQAQHF. The CDR3 nucleotides are TGCAGTGCTATCCTGACAGAGGGCCTCATTCAGGCCCAGCATTTT.

Concerning this clonotype itself: At one of its ends the junction is not consistent with the germline gene, which may arise from a read error. V and J are TRBV19 and TRBJ1-5, with 7 bases fitting TRBD1. Germline values: CDR1 LNHDA, CDR2 SQIVND (reference sequence). The CDR3 is made up of 15 amino acids. The CDR3 sequence is CACSSGTASNQPQHF. The CDR3 region has the DNA TGCGCTTGTAGTAGTGGGACAGCGAGCAATCAGCCCCAGCATTTT.